The 29 T cell receptor beta chains below all came from one sample that was sequenced in a study of T cell changes during pregnancy in multiple sclerosis. The table came from immunoSEQ multiplex PCR; TCRdb's copy has only in-frame clones and leaves some out. The sample contains around 59,000 clones, 91% of which appear only once. The sample consisted of CD4+ T cells from peripheral blood mononuclear cells, taken in the first trimester of pregnancy. Receptors were obtained from a female donor with multiple sclerosis, enrolled in a pregnancy study.

This chain connects TRBV11-2 to TRBJ2-3; 10 bases match TRBD2. The germline V gene encodes CDR1 SGHAT and CDR2 FQNNGV. Germline trimming cut 2 bases from V and 0 bases from J; bases unmatched to any gene: 2. This CDR3 comprises 16 residues. The CDR3 sequence: CASSLLAGASTDTQYF. The CDR3 DNA sequence: TGTGCCAGCAGCTTACTAGCGGGGGCAAGCACAGATACGCAGTATTTT.

V usage is TRBV21-1 and J usage is TRBJ2-7; the table's D call, TRBD1, has no DNA check behind it. TRBV21-1 is flagged as a pseudogene. The CDR3 is made up of 15 amino acids. CDR3 in DNA: TGTGCCAGCACCCAAATCGGGGACAGGGGCTACGAGCAGTACTTC. Protein: CASTQIGDRGYEQYF.

The chain employs TRBV7-2 and TRBJ1-1, with no clear D. This CDR3 contains 15 residues. Deletions cut 1 base from V and 3 bases from J, with 12 bases between. Per the germline V gene, CDR1 is SGHTA and CDR2 is FQGNSA. The CDR3 here is CASSLVYQAHTEAFF. In nucleotides, the CDR3 is TGTGCCAGCAGCTTAGTTTATCAGGCTCACACTGAAGCTTTCTTT.

DNA of the CDR3: TGTGCCAGCAGCGTCGCCCCGGGTGGCCGCTACAATGAGCAGTTCTTC. It translates to CASSVAPGGRYNEQFF. This chain joins TRBV9 and TRBJ2-1; no definite D call. V was trimmed by 2 bases and J by 3 bases, leaving 15 bases between them. The germline gives CDR1 SGDLS, CDR2 YYNGEE. This CDR3 has 16 residues.

The genes are TRBV9 and TRBJ2-7, with unresolved D. Germline V gene lookup returns CDR1 SGDLS and CDR2 YYNGEE. Trimming removed 4 bases at V and 0 bases at J, with 5 bases between. This CDR3 is built from 12 residues. The CDR3 DNA reads as TGTGCCAGCAGCTCTCCCTCCTACGAGCAGTACTTC. Protein: CASSSPSYEQYF.

This sequence joins TRBV10-3 and TRBJ1-6; the match to TRBD1 covers 7 bases. The CDR3 is 13 amino acids. With 6 bases clipped from V and 7 bases from J, the junction kept 3 bases outside the gene matches. The germline gives CDR1 ENHRY, CDR2 SYGVKD. The CDR3 DNA reads as TGTGCCATCAGACAACAGGGGAATTCACCCCTCCACTTT. It translates to CAIRQQGNSPLHF.

This sequence joins TRBV7-9 and TRBJ2-1; 7 bases align to TRBD2. The germline gives CDR1 SEHNR, CDR2 FQNEAQ (reference sequence). The CDR3 has 14 amino acids. J gave up 3 bases and V 6 bases, and 5 bases lay outside the gene matches. The CDR3 sequence is CASRGRGSYNEQFF. The CDR3 coding sequence is TGTGCCAGCAGGGGGAGGGGAAGCTACAATGAGCAGTTCTTC.

CDR3 in amino acids: CASSQERPPLHF. In DNA form, the CDR3 reads TGCGCCAGCAGCCAAGAGAGGCCACCCCTCCACTTT. J is TRBJ1-6 and V is TRBV4-1; D gene unclear. CDR1 and CDR2 from the germline V gene are MGHRA and YSYEKL. The CDR3 totals 12 residues. V was pared by 0 bases and J by 11 bases, with 5 bases between.

The chain joins TRBV5-1 to TRBJ2-6; TRBD1 matches at 9 bases. The CDR3 extends over 15 amino acids. Germline CDR1 is SGHRS and CDR2 is YFSETQ. V was clipped by 4 bases and J by 2 bases; unmatched bases: 1. This CDR3 reads CASSRDRAGANVLTF. The CDR3 DNA reads as TGCGCCAGCAGCAGGGACAGGGCTGGGGCCAACGTCCTGACTTTC.

The chain has TRBV29-1 and TRBJ2-7, with a weak D call TRBD1 (6 bases). Trimming shortened V by 7 bases and J by 4 bases, and 8 bases separated the two germline ends. This CDR3 has 10 residues. Germline-derived CDR1 and CDR2 are SQVTM and ANQGSEA. CDR3 DNA: TGCAGCGCAGGACAGTACGAGCAGTACTTC. Translating it yields CSAGQYEQYF.

The rearrangement joins TRBV6-5 to TRBJ2-7, with 8 bases lining up with TRBD2. This CDR3 has 12 amino acids. Germline CDR1 is MNHEY and CDR2 is SVGAGI. V was pared by 10 bases and J by 5 bases, with 7 bases of the junction left unmatched. The CDR3 loop reads CATGLALDEQYF. Here the CDR3 DNA reads TGTGCCACCGGACTAGCCCTCGACGAGCAGTACTTC.

This clone was observed a single time. The chain links TRBV4-2 to TRBJ2-3; 12 bases align to TRBD2. The CDR3 spans 20 residues. The germline gives CDR1 LGHNA, CDR2 YNFKEQ. The J segment lost 4 bases and the V segment lost 0 bases, leaving 14 bases of the junction unmatched. Here the CDR3 reads CASSQDSGLAGGPLSDTQYF. Written as DNA, the CDR3 is TGTGCCAGCAGCCAAGATAGTGGCCTAGCGGGGGGGCCATTATCAGATACGCAGTATTTT.

The chain has TRBV6-4 and TRBJ2-5; 11 bases agree with TRBD2. CDR3 length: 19 amino acids. Germline V gene data show CDR1 as MRHNA and CDR2 as SNTAGT. Losses at the gene ends were 3 bases for V and 3 bases for J; bases not matched to a gene: 15. CDR3 DNA: TGTGCCAGCAGTGAAGGACAGGCCCTTCGACTAGCGGGGAAAGAGACCCAGTACTTC. As protein: CASSEGQALRLAGKETQYF.

This clone was detected only once. This chain joins TRBV10-2 and TRBJ2-7, with 12 bases that match TRBD2. J was trimmed by 2 bases and V by 4 bases; bases with no gene match: 0. The germline CDR1 and CDR2 sequences are WSHSY and SAAADI. CDR3 size: 14 residues. Here the CDR3 reads CASSGLAGAYEQYF. CDR3 DNA: TGCGCCAGCAGTGGACTAGCGGGAGCCTACGAGCAGTACTTC.

V is TRBV6-5 and J is TRBJ1-1; the D gene is possibly TRBD1 (5 bases). Per the germline V gene, CDR1 is MNHEY and CDR2 is SVGAGI. This CDR3 comprises 16 residues. Deletions cut 2 bases from V and 4 bases from J, with 17 bases between. CDR3 residues: CASSYRRFSGGTEAFF. The CDR3 DNA reads TGTGCCAGCAGTTACCGACGGTTTTCGGGGGGCACTGAAGCTTTCTTT.

This rearrangement joins TRBV30 to TRBJ2-7, with TRBD2 matching 11 bases. Germline values: CDR1 GTSNPN, CDR2 SVGIG (reference sequence). This CDR3 spans 17 amino acids. The V gene end was trimmed by 4 bases and the J gene end by 0 bases; junction bases not matched to a gene: 11. The CDR3 here is CAWNALAGGYYSYEQYF. The CDR3, as DNA: TGTGCCTGGAATGCGCTAGCGGGGGGTTATTACTCCTACGAGCAGTACTTC.

The chain uses TRBV2 and TRBJ1-5; 10 bases are a match to TRBD1. CDR1 is SNHLY and CDR2 is FYNNEI in the germline V gene. Unmatched junction bases numbered 4, after V lost 8 bases and J lost 0 bases. This CDR3 has 15 residues. Here the CDR3 DNA reads TGTGCCAGCCGCCGACAGGGGGCTAGCAATCAGCCCCAGCATTTT. Translated: CASRRQGASNQPQHF.

V and J are TRBV6-1 and TRBJ2-1; D not resolved. V was pared by 6 bases and J by 9 bases, with 15 bases between. This CDR3 is 13 amino acids long. Germline CDR1 is MNHNS and CDR2 is SASEGT. The CDR3 sequence is CASSAIETGEQFF. The CDR3 bases are TGTGCCAGCAGCGCAATAGAGACGGGTGAGCAGTTCTTC.

This chain joins TRBV2 and TRBJ1-2; D is ambiguous. Germline CDR1 reads SNHLY; CDR2 reads FYNNEI. The CDR3 length is 14 residues. V was trimmed by 10 bases and J by 0 bases, leaving 15 bases between them. The DNA of the CDR3 is TGTGCCACCTATCGGGGTATCACTAACTATGGCTACACCTTC. This sequence encodes CATYRGITNYGYTF.

In its sample, this clone was seen once. V is TRBV11-3 and J is TRBJ2-2, with D maybe TRBD2 (5 bases). V dropped 5 bases and J dropped 15 bases, with 16 bases sitting between them. Looked up from germline, CDR1 is SGHNT and CDR2 is YENEEA. CDR3 length: 12 residues. CDR3 region: CASSATGSMMFF. The CDR3 coding sequence is TGTGCCAGCAGCGCTACGGGAAGTATGATGTTTTTT.

The gene calls are TRBV9 and TRBJ2-7; D is perhaps TRBD1 (6 bases). The ends were cut back, 4 bases at V and 4 bases at J, with 15 bases in the middle. The CDR3 covers 14 residues. CDR1 SGDLS and CDR2 YYNGEE come from the germline V gene. The CDR3 spells CASSPRGQSYEQYF. The CDR3 DNA is TGTGCCAGCAGCCCACGAGGACAGTCATACGAGCAGTACTTC.

This sequence joins TRBV11-1 and TRBJ2-5; 11 bases line up with TRBD2. V lost 5 bases and J lost 5; bases outside the gene matches: 7. Germline V gene lookup returns CDR1 SGHAT and CDR2 FQDESV (reference sequence). There are 15 residues in the CDR3. CDR3 protein: CASSQKLAGVETQYF. DNA for the CDR3: TGTGCCAGCAGCCAGAAACTAGCGGGGGTTGAGACCCAGTACTTC.

The chain joins TRBV19 to TRBJ1-5, with unresolved D. Germline CDR1 is LNHDA and CDR2 is SQIVND (reference sequence). The V end was cut by 1 base, the J end by 4 bases, with 11 bases between. The CDR3 runs 15 residues. This CDR3 reads CASSIGEGFNQPQHF. CDR3 DNA: TGTGCCAGTAGTATAGGGGAGGGCTTTAATCAGCCCCAGCATTTT.

The chain has TRBV19 and TRBJ2-2, with 7 bases that match TRBD1. This CDR3 is built from 15 residues. The germline CDR1 and CDR2 sequences are LNHDA and SQIVND (reference sequence). V was clipped by 5 bases and J by 4 bases; unmatched bases: 7. CDR3 region: CASSPAGTVTGELFF. The CDR3 nucleotides are TGTGCCAGTAGTCCCGCCGGGACAGTCACCGGGGAGCTGTTTTTT.

The rearrangement links TRBV7-2 to TRBJ1-2, with D possibly TRBD1 on 5 matching bases. Trimming left V 1 base short and J 2 bases short, with 11 bases between. CDR1 is SGHTA and CDR2 is FQGNSA in the germline V gene. CDR3 length equals 15 residues. The CDR3 is CASSLVQGRNYGYTF. In DNA form, the CDR3 reads TGTGCCAGCAGCTTAGTGCAGGGCCGAAACTATGGCTACACCTTC.

The CDR3 sequence is CASSQQSTDSYEQYF. The CDR3 region has the DNA TGTGCCAGCAGCCAACAATCCACAGATTCCTACGAGCAGTACTTC. The rearrangement joins TRBV4-2 to TRBJ2-7; D gene unclear. The CDR3 runs to 15 residues. Trimming removed 2 bases from V and 1 base from J, with 12 bases in between. Germline V gene sequence: CDR1 LGHNA, CDR2 YNFKEQ.

The chain joins TRBV7-8 to TRBJ1-5; D unresolved. V shed 4 bases and J shed 4 bases, with 17 bases lying between them. In germline, CDR1 is SGHVS, CDR2 FQNEAQ. The CDR3 has 16 amino acids. The chain's CDR3 is CASSSAGSRRNQPQHF. CDR3 DNA sequence: TGTGCCAGCAGCTCAGCGGGCAGTAGAAGGAATCAGCCCCAGCATTTT.

CDR3 amino acids: CASSPRDEDTQYF. CDR3 bases: TGTGCCAGCAGCCCCCGGGATGAAGATACGCAGTATTTT. The V and J genes are TRBV7-3 and TRBJ2-3, with a weak D call TRBD2 (5 bases). Germline V lookup: CDR1 SGHTA, CDR2 FQGTGA. V gave up 5 bases and J gave up 5 bases, with 11 bases separating them. The CDR3 totals 13 residues.

The chain uses TRBV10-3 and TRBJ2-3, with 12 nucleotides matching TRBD2. The germline V gene encodes CDR1 ENHRY and CDR2 SYGVKD. The CDR3 has 16 amino acids. The junction had 6 bases not matched to a gene; V was cut back by 6 bases and J by 2 bases. CDR3 region: CAIRRTSGVNTDTQYF. CDR3 DNA sequence: TGTGCCATCAGGAGGACTAGCGGGGTTAACACAGATACGCAGTATTTT.